A selection of T cell receptor beta chains follows, all from one sample in a study of CD8 T cells in ankylosing spondylitis. Each CDR3 protein is one row after TCRdb ran MiXCR on the 5' RACE reads. The repertoire consists of about 33,000 distinct CDR3 sequences, with over 10% occurring once and the leading ten covering approximately 33%. The material sequenced was synovial fluid, either unsorted or a sorted T cell fraction (not recorded which). These receptors were obtained from a male donor with ankylosing spondylitis. The CDR3 runs from the conserved cysteine through the conserved F or W. D genes are given only for firm matches. Expanded clones get a size class; other rows say once, few or many, or leave the size out.

>TRBD1|TRBJ2-3|-|TRBV6-4
CASSLGTGESDTQYF
TGTGCCAGCAGCCTCGGGACAGGGGAATCAGATACGCAGTATTTT
>TRBD2|TRBJ2-7|many|TRBV20-1
CSARDGGTSGGDSYEQYF
TGCAGTGCTAGAGATGGTGGGACTAGCGGGGGGGACTCCTACGAGCAGTACTTC
>-|TRBJ1-5|few|TRBV6-4
CASSPGSNQPQHF
TGTGCCAGCAGTCCGGGGTCCAATCAGCCCCAGCATTTT
>-|TRBJ1-5|-|TRBV6-1
CASVGTENQPQHF
TGTGCCAGCGTCGGGACTGAGAATCAGCCCCAGCATTTT
>TRBD2|TRBJ2-2|many|TRBV19
CASQGVWLGEGGELFF
TGTGCCAGTCAAGGGGTCTGGCTGGGGGAGGGCGGGGAGCTGTTTTTT
>-|TRBJ1-1|many|TRBV28
CASSFARFEAFF
TGTGCCAGCAGTTTTGCACGCTTTGAAGCTTTCTTT
>-|TRBJ2-7|many|TRBV7-2
CASSLVTSSYEQYF
TGTGCCAGCAGCTTAGTCACCAGCTCCTACGAGCAGTACTTC
>TRBD2|TRBJ2-5|few|TRBV9
CASSVGSSGRETQYF
TGTGCCAGCAGCGTAGGTAGTAGCGGGAGAGAGACCCAGTACTTC
>TRBD2|TRBJ2-6|many|TRBV12-3/TRBV12-4
CASSLGTSASGANVLTF
TGTGCCAGCAGTTTGGGGACTAGTGCTTCTGGGGCCAACGTCCTGACTTTC
>-|TRBJ1-1|many|TRBV4-3
CASSQEVASRVGAFF
TGCGCCAGCAGCCAGGAAGTAGCGTCAAGGGTCGGAGCTTTCTTT
>TRBD1|TRBJ2-7|-|TRBV28
CGSEDRGRYEQYF
TGTGGCTCTGAGGACAGGGGTAGGTACGAGCAGTACTTC
>TRBD1|TRBJ2-7|many|TRBV18
CASSPRDRDSYEQYF
TGTGCCAGCTCACCAAGGGACAGGGACTCCTACGAGCAGTACTTC
>TRBD2|TRBJ2-1|many|TRBV10-3
CAAWGGGRAGDEQFF
TGTGCCGCCTGGGGGGGCGGGAGGGCCGGGGATGAGCAGTTCTTC
>TRBD2|TRBJ2-7|few|TRBV3-1
CASGTSGYEQYF
TGTGCCAGCGGGACTAGCGGCTACGAGCAGTACTTC
>-|TRBJ2-1|-|TRBV24-1
CATRGTLGLYNEQFF
TGTGCCACCAGGGGGACACTTGGACTCTACAATGAGCAGTTCTTC
>TRBD1|TRBJ1-5|many|TRBV27
CATRTGNQPQHF
TGTGCCACCAGGACAGGGAATCAGCCCCAGCATTTT
>-|TRBJ2-5|many|TRBV12-3/TRBV12-4
CASSPPVGQETQYF
TGTGCCAGCAGTCCGCCAGTAGGCCAAGAGACCCAGTACTTC
>-|TRBJ1-6|many|TRBV5-1
CASSLRGSGSPLHF
TGCGCCAGCAGTTTGAGAGGGAGCGGTTCACCCCTCCACTTT
>-|TRBJ2-2|-|TRBV7-9
CASRTEGGELFF
TGTGCCAGCAGGACAGAGGGAGGGGAGCTGTTTTTT
>-|TRBJ2-3|many|TRBV10-3
CAIAGVASTDTQYF
TGTGCCATCGCCGGGGTGGCTAGCACAGATACGCAGTATTTT
>-|TRBJ2-7|-|TRBV7-9
CASSGTGRASYEQYF
TGTGCCAGCAGCGGTACAGGGAGGGCTTCCTACGAGCAGTACTTC
>-|TRBJ2-7|few|TRBV4-3
CASSQVTGLSYEQYF
TGCGCCAGCAGCCAAGTAACGGGACTGAGCTACGAGCAGTACTTC
>TRBD2|TRBJ2-3|few|TRBV20-1
CSAPRTSGTDTQYF
TGCAGTGCTCCTCGGACTAGCGGGACAGATACGCAGTATTTT
>-|TRBJ2-7|few|TRBV12-3/TRBV12-4
CASSFGRSYEQYF
TGTGCCAGCAGTTTTGGGCGCTCCTACGAGCAGTACTTC
>TRBD1|TRBJ2-7|many|TRBV5-1
CASRYDRGPYEQYF
TGCGCCAGCAGGTACGACAGGGGCCCCTACGAGCAGTACTTC
>-|TRBJ2-1|few|TRBV7-9
CASSFLGIYNEQFF
TGTGCCAGCAGCTTCCTAGGTATATACAATGAGCAGTTCTTC
>-|TRBJ1-2|-|TRBV5-4
CASSLGASIFLSF
TGTGCCAGCAGCTTAGGAGCCAGCATATTTCTCTCCTTC
>-|TRBJ2-7|-|TRBV20-1
CSGRTITYEQYF
TGCAGTGGTAGGACTATTACCTACGAGCAGTACTTC
>-|TRBJ2-5|few|TRBV4-3
CASSQDLAGSETQYF
TGCGCCAGCAGCCAAGATCTCGCGGGGTCGGAGACCCAGTACTTC
>TRBD1|TRBJ1-4|-|TRBV5-5
CASSLGRQGSGKLFF
TGTGCCAGCAGCCTGGGACGACAGGGAAGTGGAAAACTGTTTTTT
>TRBD2|TRBJ2-2|few|TRBV6-2/TRBV6-3
CASHPGTSTGELFF
TGTGCCAGTCATCCCGGGACTAGCACCGGGGAGCTGTTTTTT
>-|TRBJ1-5|-|TRBV7-9
CASSSGRGVDSNQPQHF
TGTGCCAGCAGCTCCGGTCGGGGTGTCGATAGCAATCAGCCCCAGCATTTT
>TRBD2|TRBJ2-3|many|TRBV3-1
CASSPGLAETGTDTQYF
TGTGCCAGCAGCCCGGGACTAGCGGAAACGGGCACAGATACGCAGTATTTT
>TRBD1|TRBJ2-4|few|TRBV6-2/TRBV6-3
CASTQSTGASDIQYF
TGTGCCAGCACCCAATCGACAGGGGCCTCGGACATTCAGTACTTC
>-|TRBJ2-7|-|TRBV7-9
CASSLDFYEQYF
TGTGCCAGCAGCTTAGATTTTTACGAGCAGTACTTC